These 18 T cell receptor beta chains came from one sample sequenced in a study of T cell changes during pregnancy in multiple sclerosis. Clones were read by immunoSEQ multiplex PCR, and TCRdb kept only the in-frame ones, dropping some. The sample lists about 80,000 clones; about 94% were seen once. Sequences were derived from peripheral blood, sampled in the second trimester of pregnancy. These receptors all come from a female donor in good health, enrolled as a control in a pregnancy study.

V is TRBV5-4 and J is TRBJ2-7; a possible D gene is TRBD1 (6 bases). Trimming took 3 bases from V and 0 from J, leaving 13 bases between them. This CDR3 spans 15 amino acids. Germline values: CDR1 SGHNT, CDR2 YYREEE (reference sequence). This CDR3 is CASSSETGSSYEQYF. The CDR3, as DNA: TGTGCCAGCAGCTCAGAAACAGGGAGCTCCTACGAGCAGTACTTC.

This chain links TRBV2 with TRBJ2-7; 8 bases align to TRBD1. This CDR3 has 18 residues. Losses at the gene ends were 2 bases for V and 0 bases for J; bases not matched to a gene: 12. From germline, CDR1 is SNHLY and CDR2 FYNNEI. CDR3 region: CASSERQGWDIFSYEQYF. The CDR3 bases are TGTGCCAGCAGTGAAAGACAGGGGTGGGATATTTTCTCCTACGAGCAGTACTTC.

Only one count was recorded for this clone. The chain employs TRBV28 and TRBJ1-2; 8 bases match TRBD1. Losses at the gene ends were 6 bases for V and 1 base for J; bases not matched to a gene: 7. Germline V gives CDR1 MDHEN, CDR2 SYDVKM. This CDR3 is 15 amino acids long. Here the CDR3 reads CASRGTGRDNYGYTF. The CDR3, as DNA: TGTGCCAGCAGGGGGACAGGACGGGATAACTATGGCTACACCTTC.

The chain couples TRBV30 to TRBJ1-1; TRBD1 aligns across 10 bases. Germline CDR1 is GTSNPN and CDR2 is SVGIG (reference sequence). V shed 0 bases, J shed 3 bases, and the junction held 7 bases outside the gene matches. The CDR3 sequence is 16 residues long. The CDR3 DNA follows: TGTGCCTGGAGTGTACAGAGGACAGGGGGTGACACTGAAGCTTTCTTT. It is translated as CAWSVQRTGGDTEAFF.

The rearrangement joins TRBV27 to TRBJ2-7; 8 bases fit TRBD1. The J segment lost 4 bases and the V segment lost 4 bases, leaving 18 bases of the junction unmatched. The length of the CDR3 is 18 residues. Per the germline V gene, CDR1 is MNHEY and CDR2 is SMNVEV (reference sequence). CDR3 DNA: TGTGCCAGCAGTTCCTACGCAGCCCGGACAGGGCATGGGTACGAGCAGTACTTC. Its protein is CASSSYAARTGHGYEQYF.

The count of this clone is one. The chain links TRBV28 to TRBJ2-5; 12 positions agree with TRBD2. Looked up from germline, CDR1 is MDHEN and CDR2 is SYDVKM. The CDR3 totals 15 residues. V lost 6 bases, J lost 2 bases, and 4 bases stayed unmatched. CDR3 loop: CASRTSGRLQETQYF. CDR3 sequence (DNA): TGTGCCAGCAGAACTAGCGGGAGGCTACAAGAGACCCAGTACTTC. The complete variable domain, with remaining parts taken from reference TRBV28 and TRBJ2-5, reads DVKVTQSSRYLVKRTGEKVFLECVQDMDHENMFWYRQDPGLGLRLIYFSYDVKMKEKGDIPEGYSVSREKKERFSLILESASTNQTSMYLCASRTSGRLQETQYFGPGTRLLVL.

The chain couples TRBV5-1 to TRBJ1-1; D unresolved. The CDR3 extends over 16 amino acids. Trimming left V 4 bases short and J 3 bases short, with 19 bases between. Germline V gene sequence: CDR1 SGHRS, CDR2 YFSETQ. In DNA form, the CDR3 reads TGCGCCAGCAGCCCGACAACTGGTAGTTGGGACACTGAAGCTTTCTTT. This encodes CASSPTTGSWDTEAFF.

The rearrangement links TRBV7-9 to TRBJ2-5; 9 positions match TRBD1. V lost 4 bases, J lost 4 bases, and 4 bases stayed unmatched. The CDR3 is 14 amino acids. Germline CDR1 SEHNR, CDR2 FQNEAQ (reference sequence). The CDR3 region has the DNA TGTGCCAGCAGCTCCGACAGGGGGGGAGAGACCCAGTACTTC. It encodes CASSSDRGGETQYF.

The V and J genes are TRBV19 and TRBJ1-5; D is ambiguous. The CDR3 is 13 residues long. The germline CDR1 and CDR2 sequences are LNHDA and SQIVND (reference sequence). Trimming took 2 bases from V and 5 from J, leaving 7 bases between them. The CDR3 sequence: CASSIQYYQPQHF. The CDR3 bases are TGTGCCAGTAGTATACAGTATTATCAGCCCCAGCATTTT.

The chain combines TRBV5-5 with TRBJ2-7; 7 nucleotides align to TRBD1. CDR1 and CDR2 from the germline V gene are SGHKS and YYEKEE (reference sequence). This CDR3 spans 13 amino acids. Trimming cost V 6 bases and J 2 bases; bases outside gene matches: 5. The chain's CDR3 is CASTRTGTYEQYF. For the CDR3, the DNA is TGTGCCAGCACCAGGACAGGAACCTACGAGCAGTACTTC.

This chain uses TRBV19 with TRBJ1-4, with 9 bases that match TRBD1. V shed 5 bases, J shed 5 bases, and the junction held 6 bases outside the gene matches. Germline CDR1 is LNHDA and CDR2 is SQIVND (reference sequence). The CDR3 runs to 15 residues. DNA for the CDR3: TGTGCCAGTAGTCTACCGGGACAGGGAAATGAAAAACTGTTTTTT. Its translation is CASSLPGQGNEKLFF.

This rearrangement joins TRBV5-1 to TRBJ1-1; 9 bases fit TRBD1. Germline CDR1 and CDR2: SGHRS and YFSETQ. The CDR3 is 14 residues long. Germline trimming cut 4 bases from V and 6 bases from J; bases unmatched to any gene: 7. The CDR3 here is CASSRGGQGAEAFF. CDR3 bases: TGCGCCAGCAGCCGGGGGGGACAGGGTGCTGAAGCTTTCTTT.

The chain joins TRBV5-6 to TRBJ2-5, with D uncertain. CDR3 size: 11 residues. Trimming stripped 2 bases from V and 5 bases from J, with 4 bases between. CDR1 and CDR2 (germline): SGHDT, YYEEEE. CDR3 region: CASSLQETQYF. For the CDR3, the DNA is TGTGCCAGCAGCTTACAGGAGACCCAGTACTTC.

The chain couples TRBV6-1 to TRBJ2-3; no clear D gene. Trimming pared 2 bases from V and 0 bases from J, leaving 9 bases between. The CDR3 consists of 15 residues. Germline values: CDR1 MNHNS, CDR2 SASEGT. The CDR3 DNA is TGTGCCAGCAGTGAATTACTACGAAGCACAGATACGCAGTATTTT. As protein: CASSELLRSTDTQYF.

J is TRBJ2-5 and V is TRBV15; D may be TRBD2 (6 bases). The J call may be faulty, since TRBJ2-7 better matches the DNA end. CDR3 length equals 14 residues. CDR1 is LNHNV, CDR2 YYDKDF, per germline (reference sequence). Written as DNA, the CDR3 is TGTGCCACCAGCAGAGGCGGGGCTAGCTACGAGCAGTACTTC. Its protein is CATSRGGASYEQYF.

This chain links TRBV15 with TRBJ1-1, with 7 bases fitting TRBD1. The CDR3 runs 17 residues. The trim removed 4 bases at V and 3 bases at J, leaving 14 bases unmatched. Germline values: CDR1 LNHNV, CDR2 YYDKDF (reference sequence). The CDR3 DNA sequence: TGTGCCACCAGCAAAAGAACCGACAGGGTGGACGACACTGAAGCTTTCTTT. It encodes CATSKRTDRVDDTEAFF.

This chain links TRBV2 with TRBJ2-1; 13 bases are shared with TRBD2. Germline V gives CDR1 SNHLY, CDR2 FYNNEI. The CDR3 runs to 20 residues. The V segment lost 0 bases and the J segment 4 bases; nucleotides outside the gene matches: 12. The CDR3 spells CASSEALRLAGGLRYNEQFF. CDR3 nucleotides: TGTGCCAGCAGTGAAGCGCTTCGACTAGCGGGAGGATTACGATACAATGAGCAGTTCTTC. The full variable domain, in which reference TRBV2 and TRBJ2-1 provide the parts outside the CDR3, is EPEVTQTPSHQVTQMGQEVILRCVPISNHLYFYWYRQILGQKVEFLVSFYNNEISEKSEIFDDQFSVERPDGSNFTLKIRSTKLEDSAMYFCASSEALRLAGGLRYNEQFFGPGTRLTVL.

This sequence joins TRBV28 and TRBJ1-5; 7 bases are a match to TRBD1. Per the germline V gene, CDR1 is MDHEN and CDR2 is SYDVKM. V gave up 6 bases and J gave up 7 bases; unmatched junction bases: 12. The CDR3 is 15 residues long. DNA for the CDR3: TGTGCCAGCAGGTCTGGACAGGCCTCGGAGCAGCCCCAGCATTTT. It yields the protein CASRSGQASEQPQHF. Filled out from reference TRBV28 and TRBJ1-5, the complete variable domain reads DVKVTQSSRYLVKRTGEKVFLECVQDMDHENMFWYRQDPGLGLRLIYFSYDVKMKEKGDIPEGYSVSREKKERFSLILESASTNQTSMYLCASRSGQASEQPQHFGDGTRLSIL.